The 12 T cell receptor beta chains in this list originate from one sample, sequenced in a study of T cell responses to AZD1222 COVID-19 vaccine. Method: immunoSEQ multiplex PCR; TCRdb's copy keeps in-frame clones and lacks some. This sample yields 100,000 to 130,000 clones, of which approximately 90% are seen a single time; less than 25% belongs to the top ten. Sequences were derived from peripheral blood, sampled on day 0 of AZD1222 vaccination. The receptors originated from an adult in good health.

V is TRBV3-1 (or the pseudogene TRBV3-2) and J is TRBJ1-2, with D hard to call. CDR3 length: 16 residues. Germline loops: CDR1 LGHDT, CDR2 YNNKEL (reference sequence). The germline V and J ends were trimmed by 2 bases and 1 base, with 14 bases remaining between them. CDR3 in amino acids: CASSQWPEDFNYGYTF. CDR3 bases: TGTGCCAGCAGCCAATGGCCGGAGGATTTTAACTATGGCTACACCTTC.

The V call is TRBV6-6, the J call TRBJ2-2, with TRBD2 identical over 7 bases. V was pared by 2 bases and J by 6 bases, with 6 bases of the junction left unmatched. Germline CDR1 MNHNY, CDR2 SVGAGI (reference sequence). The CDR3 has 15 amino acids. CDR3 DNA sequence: TGTGCCAGCAGTTACATAGCCGGGGGGTCCGGGGAGCTGTTTTTT. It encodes CASSYIAGGSGELFF.

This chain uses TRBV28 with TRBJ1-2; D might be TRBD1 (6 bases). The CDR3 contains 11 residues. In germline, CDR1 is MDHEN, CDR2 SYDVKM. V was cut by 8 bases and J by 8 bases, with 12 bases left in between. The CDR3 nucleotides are TGTGCCAGCGGGGGGCTAAGGGGCTACACCTTC. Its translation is CASGGLRGYTF.

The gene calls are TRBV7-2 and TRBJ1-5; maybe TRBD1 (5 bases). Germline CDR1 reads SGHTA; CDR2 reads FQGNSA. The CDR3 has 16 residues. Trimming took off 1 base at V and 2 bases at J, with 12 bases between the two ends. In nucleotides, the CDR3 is TGTGCCAGCAGCTTAGACGCAGGGAGCGGCAATCAGCCCCAGCATTTT. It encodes CASSLDAGSGNQPQHF. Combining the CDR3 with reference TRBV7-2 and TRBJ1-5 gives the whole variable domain GAGVSQSPSNKVTEKGKDVELRCDPISGHTALYWYRQSLGQGLEFLIYFQGNSAPDKSGLPSDRFSAERTGGSVSTLTIQRTQQEDSAVYLCASSLDAGSGNQPQHFGDGTRLSIL.

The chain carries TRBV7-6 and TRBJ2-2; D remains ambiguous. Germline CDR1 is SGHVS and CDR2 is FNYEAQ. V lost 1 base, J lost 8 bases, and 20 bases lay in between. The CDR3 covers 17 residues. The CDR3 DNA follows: TGTGCCAGCAGCTTAGGGGGTCCGAACCCATACCAGGGGGAGCTGTTTTTT. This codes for CASSLGGPNPYQGELFF.

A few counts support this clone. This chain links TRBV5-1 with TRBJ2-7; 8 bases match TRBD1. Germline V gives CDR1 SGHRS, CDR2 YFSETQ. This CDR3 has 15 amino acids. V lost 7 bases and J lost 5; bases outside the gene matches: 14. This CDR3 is CASATTGTGLHEQYF. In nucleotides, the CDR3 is TGCGCCAGCGCAACAACCGGGACAGGTCTTCACGAGCAGTACTTC.

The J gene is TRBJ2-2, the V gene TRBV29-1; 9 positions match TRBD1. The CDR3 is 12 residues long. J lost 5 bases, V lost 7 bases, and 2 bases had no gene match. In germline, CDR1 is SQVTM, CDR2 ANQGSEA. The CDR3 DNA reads TGCAGCGGGGGACAGGGTACCGGGGAGCTGTTTTTT. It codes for CSGGQGTGELFF.

For the CDR3, the DNA is TGTGCCAGCACTATGACAGGGGGCGCGGGGTCTATAAGCAATCAGCCCCAGCATTTT. It translates to CASTMTGGAGSISNQPQHF. This sequence joins TRBV28 and TRBJ1-5, with 10 bases lining up with TRBD1. After removal of 7 bases from V and 1 base from J, the junction contained 16 bases not matched to a gene. Germline CDR1 and CDR2: MDHEN and SYDVKM. The length of the CDR3 is 19 residues.

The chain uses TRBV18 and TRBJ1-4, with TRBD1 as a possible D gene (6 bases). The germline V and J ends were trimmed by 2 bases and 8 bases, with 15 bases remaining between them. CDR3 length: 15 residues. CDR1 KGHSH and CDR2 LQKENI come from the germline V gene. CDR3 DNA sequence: TGTGCCAGCTCACCAGTCGGGGGGGCTGGGGAAAAACTGTTTTTT. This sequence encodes CASSPVGGAGEKLFF.

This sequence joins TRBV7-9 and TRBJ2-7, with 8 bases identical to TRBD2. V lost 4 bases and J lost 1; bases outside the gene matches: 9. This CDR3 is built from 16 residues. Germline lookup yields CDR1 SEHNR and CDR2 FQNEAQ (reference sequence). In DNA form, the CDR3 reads TGTGCCAGCAGCTCGACGGGACTAGGCGTATCCTACGAGCAGTACTTC. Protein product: CASSSTGLGVSYEQYF.

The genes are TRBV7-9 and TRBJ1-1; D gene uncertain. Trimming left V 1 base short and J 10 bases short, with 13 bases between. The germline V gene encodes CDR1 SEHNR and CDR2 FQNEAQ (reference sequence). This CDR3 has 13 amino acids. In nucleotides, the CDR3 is TGTGCCAGCAGCTTAGACGACGGAGGTGGAGCTTTCTTT. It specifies CASSLDDGGGAFF.

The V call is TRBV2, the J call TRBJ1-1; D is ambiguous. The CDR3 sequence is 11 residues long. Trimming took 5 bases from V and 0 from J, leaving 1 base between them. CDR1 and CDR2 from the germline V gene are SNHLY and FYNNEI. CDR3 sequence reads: CASSLNTEAFF. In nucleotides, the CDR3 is TGTGCCAGCAGTCTGAACACTGAAGCTTTCTTT.